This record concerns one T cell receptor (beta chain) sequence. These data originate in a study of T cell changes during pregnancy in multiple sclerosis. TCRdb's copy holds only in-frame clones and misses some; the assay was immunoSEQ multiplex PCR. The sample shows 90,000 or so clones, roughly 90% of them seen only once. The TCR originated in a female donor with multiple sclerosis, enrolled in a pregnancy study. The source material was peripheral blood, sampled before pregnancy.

The CDR3 spells CASSPTGGLNQPQHF. CDR3 nucleotide sequence: TGTGCCAGCAGCCCCACGGGGGGGCTGAATCAGCCCCAGCATTTT. J is TRBJ1-5 and V is TRBV6-5; tentative D call: TRBD1 (6 bases). In germline, CDR1 is MNHEY, CDR2 SVGAGI. The CDR3 consists of 15 residues. V gave up 6 bases and J gave up 4 bases, with 16 bases separating them.